The 29 T cell receptor beta chains below come from one sample, sequenced in a study of identical twins. TCRdb reanalysed the 5' RACE reads using MiXCR and keeps one entry per CDR3 protein. The sample shows more than 400,000 distinct CDR3 sequences, over 12% of them seen only once. The same sample was also studied in work on yellow fever vaccine responses in identical twins.

The source material was CD4+ T cells sorted from blood. The source of these receptors is a woman under 30 in good health.

This clonotype was seen a handful of times. The gene calls are TRBV12-3 or TRBV12-4 and TRBJ2-7; the D call may be TRBD1 or TRBD2 (7 bases each). This CDR3 spans 12 amino acids. With 6 bases removed from V and 9 bases from J, the gap between germline ends came to 15 bases. The CDR3: CASSSGGGRQYF. In DNA, the CDR3 is TGTGCCAGCAGCTCAGGGGGGGGGCGGCAGTACTTC.

The genes are TRBV7-3 and TRBJ2-1; D could derive from TRBD1 or TRBD2 (5 bases each). V shed 3 bases and J shed 4 bases, with 10 bases lying between them. Germline CDR1 is SGHTA and CDR2 is FQGTGA. The CDR3 extends over 14 amino acids. CDR3 sequence reads: CASSFGGEYNEQFF. CDR3 sequence (DNA): TGTGCCAGCAGCTTTGGGGGAGAATACAATGAGCAGTTCTTC.

This clonotype has a handful of counts. The chain is built from TRBV28 and TRBJ2-7; D may be TRBD1 (6 bases). Germline V gene lookup returns CDR1 MDHEN and CDR2 SYDVKM. This CDR3 comprises 14 residues. Trimming shortened V by 6 bases and J by 2 bases, and 14 bases separated the two germline ends. DNA for the CDR3: TGTGCCAGCAGCCACAGGGTGCAGCCCTACGAGCAGTACGTC. It translates to CASSHRVQPYEQYV.

V gene TRBV12-3 or TRBV12-4 combines with J gene TRBJ1-1, with TRBD1 identical over 7 bases. The J segment lost 4 bases and the V segment lost 6 bases, leaving 8 bases of the junction unmatched. The CDR3 covers 14 residues. The CDR3 is CASRPDRFSTEAFF. CDR3 nucleotides: TGTGCCAGCAGACCGGACAGGTTTAGCACTGAAGCTTTCTTT.

This clonotype was picked up a small number of times. The chain carries TRBV27 and TRBJ2-2, with 8 bases fitting TRBD2. V gave up 2 bases and J gave up 5 bases; unmatched junction bases: 10. This CDR3 comprises 17 residues. Looked up from germline, CDR1 is MNHEY and CDR2 is SMNVEV (reference sequence). The CDR3, as DNA: TGTGCCAGCAGTTTAGAGGTAGCGGGGTCGTGGACCGGGGAGCTGTTTTTT. It is translated as CASSLEVAGSWTGELFF.

In this sample, this clonotype turned up a few times. J is TRBJ1-2 and V is TRBV3-1; the match to TRBD1 covers 7 bases. The CDR3 sequence is 19 residues long. Germline-derived CDR1 and CDR2 are LGHDT and YNNKEL (reference sequence). Germline trimming cut 0 bases from V and 4 bases from J; bases unmatched to any gene: 17. The CDR3 loop is CASSQETPGQMSVGYGYTF. CDR3 DNA: TGTGCCAGCAGCCAAGAAACCCCGGGACAGATGTCTGTGGGCTATGGCTACACCTTC. The variable domain in full, completed from reference TRBV3-1 and TRBJ1-2, reads DTAVSQTPKYLVTQMGNDKSIKCEQNLGHDTMYWYKQDSKKFLKIMFSYNNKELIINETVPNRFSPKSPDKAHLNLHINSLELGDSAVYFCASSQETPGQMSVGYGYTFGSGTRLTVV.

This clonotype was observed a handful of times. The chain employs TRBV3-1 and TRBJ1-4, with unresolved D. Trimming took 2 bases from V and 4 from J, leaving 8 bases between them. Germline CDR1 LGHDT, CDR2 YNNKEL (reference sequence). This CDR3 is built from 14 residues. Written as DNA, the CDR3 is TGTGCCAGCAGCCAATTAGTCCTTAATGAAAAACTGTTTTTT. As protein: CASSQLVLNEKLFF. Supplemented by reference TRBV3-1 and TRBJ1-4, the full variable domain reads DTAVSQTPKYLVTQMGNDKSIKCEQNLGHDTMYWYKQDSKKFLKIMFSYNNKELIINETVPNRFSPKSPDKAHLNLHINSLELGDSAVYFCASSQLVLNEKLFFGSGTQLSVL.

The chain has TRBV10-3 and TRBJ2-3; 8 bases line up with TRBD2. The V gene's germline CDR1 is ENHRY and CDR2 SYGVKD. The CDR3 runs to 15 residues. Losses at the gene ends were 4 bases for V and 1 base for J; bases not matched to a gene: 4. The CDR3 nucleotides read TGTGCCATCAGTGGCGGCGGGGGGCGCACAGATACGCAGTATTTT. Residues: CAISGGGGRTDTQYF.

The rearrangement uses TRBV6-2 or TRBV6-3 and TRBJ2-7; D uncertain. Germline assignment: CDR1 MNHEY and CDR2 SVGEGT. V was clipped by 2 bases and J by 7 bases, with 12 bases between them. This CDR3 spans 13 amino acids. The CDR3 here is CASSYGSGGEQYV. The CDR3 DNA sequence: TGTGCCAGCAGTTACGGATCAGGTGGGGAGCAGTACGTC.

In this sample, this clonotype turned up a few times. The chain has TRBV5-1 and TRBJ1-1, with 10 positions matching TRBD1. With V trimmed by 4 bases and J by 1 base, 10 bases remained unmatched. The V gene's germline CDR1 is SGHRS and CDR2 YFSETQ. CDR3 length: 17 amino acids. In DNA form, the CDR3 reads TGCGCCAGCAGCCCGGACAGGGGGGGGTATACGAACACTGAAGCTTTCTTT. Its translation is CASSPDRGGYTNTEAFF.

The J gene is TRBJ2-7, the V gene TRBV2; 11 bases line up with TRBD2. Germline loops: CDR1 SNHLY, CDR2 FYNNEI. The CDR3 extends over 13 amino acids. CDR3 coding DNA: TGTGCCAGCAGTGAAGGAAAATCGACTAGCGGGATCGTC. Its protein product is CASSEGKSTSGIV.

This clonotype turned up a few times. The V and J genes are TRBV12-3 or TRBV12-4 and TRBJ1-1; TRBD1 is a possible D gene (6 bases). V lost 5 bases, J lost 3 bases, and 19 bases lay in between. The CDR3 runs 16 residues. The CDR3 loop is CASSARPAGAYTEAFF. The CDR3 coding sequence is TGTGCCAGCAGTGCCCGCCCAGCAGGGGCTTACACTGAAGCTTTCTTT.

The table lists this clonotype with many counts. The J gene is TRBJ2-4, the V gene TRBV24-1, with D possibly being TRBD2 (5 bases). V lost 4 bases and J 8 bases, leaving 11 bases between the germline ends. The CDR3 extends over 13 amino acids. Germline CDR1 and CDR2: KGHDR and SFDVKD. This CDR3 reads CATSDPGVDIQYF. The CDR3 DNA reads TGTGCCACCAGTGACCCCGGGGTGGACATTCAGTACTTC.

J is TRBJ2-1 and V is TRBV6-1; TRBD2 agrees at 11 bases. V dropped 7 bases and J dropped 3; count of bases not matched to a gene: 11. The CDR3 extends over 17 amino acids. Per the germline V gene, CDR1 is MNHNS and CDR2 is SASEGT. Here the CDR3 DNA reads TGTGCCAGCACCTTTTCCTCTAGCGGGGGGATCTACAATGAGCAGTTCTTC. This gives the protein CASTFSSSGGIYNEQFF.

This chain uses TRBV10-3 with TRBJ2-7; TRBD2 matches 12 bases. CDR3 length: 16 residues. V lost 2 bases and J lost 4; bases outside the gene matches: 6. The germline CDR1 and CDR2 sequences are ENHRY and SYGVKD. The CDR3: CAISEAGTSGLYEQYF. The CDR3 bases are TGTGCCATCAGTGAGGCAGGGACTAGCGGGTTGTACGAGCAGTACTTC.

This clonotype came up a few times. The rearrangement links TRBV20-1 to TRBJ2-5; a possible D gene is TRBD1 (5 bases). Germline V CDR1 and CDR2: DFQATT, SNEGSKA (reference sequence). This CDR3 region has 13 residues. Trimming stripped 1 base from V and 5 bases from J, with 11 bases between. This CDR3 is CSARVAGIETQYF. The CDR3 nucleotides read TGCAGTGCTAGAGTTGCAGGGATCGAGACCCAGTACTTC.

The chain has TRBV3-1 and TRBJ1-2; D is uncertain. Germline loops: CDR1 LGHDT, CDR2 YNNKEL (reference sequence). The CDR3 spans 13 residues. Trimming removed 1 base from V and 3 bases from J, with 6 bases in between. The CDR3 region has the DNA TGTGCCAGCAGCCAAGTGATTGACTATGGCTACACCTTC. Its translation: CASSQVIDYGYTF.

V is TRBV20-1 and J is TRBJ2-3, with D perhaps matching TRBD2 (6 bases). The CDR3 length is 14 residues. Germline-derived CDR1 and CDR2 are DFQATT and SNEGSKA (reference sequence). V was shortened by 8 bases and J by 4 bases, with 19 bases between the two germline ends. CDR3 residues: CSPSRSGLADTQYF. CDR3 coding DNA: TGCAGTCCCTCACGCAGCGGGTTAGCAGATACGCAGTATTTT.

The V gene is TRBV10-3, the J gene TRBJ1-1; 9 bases align to TRBD1. The germline CDR1 and CDR2 sequences are ENHRY and SYGVKD. Unmatched junction bases numbered 7, after V lost 3 bases and J lost 5 bases. The CDR3 spans 15 residues. In DNA, the CDR3 is TGTGCCATCAGTGATCTGACAGGGGGTCGTACTGAAGCTTTCTTT. It yields the protein CAISDLTGGRTEAFF.

The chain has TRBV29-1 and TRBJ2-1, with D possibly being TRBD1 or TRBD2 (5 bases each). The CDR3 is 12 amino acids. Germline V gene lookup returns CDR1 SQVTM and CDR2 ANQGSEA. Trimming took 7 bases from V and 8 from J, leaving 15 bases between them. DNA of the CDR3: TGCAGCGCCGGTTGGGGGATGCATGAGCAGTTCTTC. Amino acids: CSAGWGMHEQFF.

This clonotype occurred a few times. This sequence joins TRBV7-8 and TRBJ2-3; TRBD2 matches 13 bases. Germline lookup yields CDR1 SGHVS and CDR2 FQNEAQ. The J segment lost 5 bases and the V segment lost 3 bases, leaving 5 bases of the junction unmatched. The CDR3 length is 16 residues. The CDR3: CASSFTSGRVQDTQYF. In DNA, the CDR3 is TGTGCCAGCAGCTTTACTAGCGGGAGGGTACAAGATACGCAGTATTTT.

This clonotype was counted at least ten times. An end of the junction does not agree with germline; a read error may underlie this. The chain combines TRBV5-1 with TRBJ1-1; D may be TRBD1 (6 bases). Germline V CDR1 and CDR2: SGHRS, YFSETQ. The CDR3 length is 13 residues. CDR3: CASSLQGGTEAFF. In DNA form, the CDR3 reads TGTGCCAGCAGCCTACAGGGAGGTACTGAAGCTTTCTTT.

The J gene is TRBJ2-3, the V gene TRBV28; 10 bases line up with TRBD1. V dropped 7 bases and J dropped 5; count of bases not matched to a gene: 15. The CDR3 covers 17 residues. Germline lookup yields CDR1 MDHEN and CDR2 SYDVKM. CDR3 residues: CASIPGTGDVEGDTQYF. The CDR3 nucleotides are TGTGCCAGCATCCCCGGGACAGGGGACGTAGAGGGAGATACGCAGTATTTT.

The V gene is TRBV3-1, the J gene TRBJ2-1, with D unclear. The CDR3 has 13 amino acids. Germline assignment: CDR1 LGHDT and CDR2 YNNKEL (reference sequence). V shed 1 base and J shed 4 bases, with 5 bases lying between them. The CDR3 region is CASSQGRYNEQFF. CDR3 coding DNA: TGTGCCAGCAGCCAAGGGCGGTACAATGAGCAGTTCTTC.

The chain joins TRBV29-1 to TRBJ2-5, with D possibly called TRBD1 or TRBD2 (5 bases each). V dropped 4 bases and J dropped 2 bases, with 8 bases sitting between them. The germline V gene has CDR1 SQVTM and CDR2 ANQGSEA. The CDR3 has 12 residues. The CDR3 reads CSVAGTQETQYF. DNA for the CDR3: TGCAGCGTTGCCGGGACGCAAGAGACCCAGTACTTC.

The V and J genes are TRBV6-2 or TRBV6-3 and TRBJ2-1; 11 bases fit TRBD2. CDR1 MNHEY and CDR2 SVGEGT come from the germline V gene. With V trimmed by 5 bases and J by 0 bases, 3 bases remained unmatched. CDR3 size: 16 residues. CDR3: CASSDLAGGSYNEQFF. The CDR3 DNA follows: TGTGCCAGCAGTGACCTAGCGGGGGGCTCCTACAATGAGCAGTTCTTC.

This clonotype was seen only a few times. The rearrangement joins TRBV10-3 to TRBJ2-3; TRBD2 agrees at 10 bases. The J segment lost 2 bases and the V segment lost 6 bases, leaving 5 bases of the junction unmatched. CDR3 size: 15 residues. In germline, CDR1 is ENHRY, CDR2 SYGVKD. CDR3 sequence reads: CAIRLAGGNTDTQYF. Here the CDR3 DNA reads TGTGCCATCAGGTTAGCGGGAGGAAACACAGATACGCAGTATTTT.

V is TRBV29-1 and J is TRBJ2-1; 8 positions agree with TRBD1. The CDR3 extends over 17 amino acids. Germline V gives CDR1 SQVTM, CDR2 ANQGSEA. The V segment lost 6 bases and the J segment 3 bases; nucleotides outside the gene matches: 16. CDR3 nucleotide sequence: TGCAGCGTCATGACAGGGGTAGTGGGTCCATACTACAATGAGCAGTTCTTC. Translation gives CSVMTGVVGPYYNEQFF.

The J gene is TRBJ2-2, the V gene TRBV29-1, with TRBD1 matching 8 bases. The CDR3 covers 13 residues. The ends lost 3 bases at V and 8 bases at J; junction bases unmatched: 5. In germline, CDR1 is SQVTM, CDR2 ANQGSEA. The CDR3 nucleotides read TGCAGCGTTGAGACGACAGGGGCTGGGGAGCTGTTTTTT. Translation: CSVETTGAGELFF.